The clone carrying this T cell receptor beta chain was counted a few times. Its antigen is still unknown. Some clones are missing from TCRdb's copy, which holds only in-frame ones; the method was immunoSEQ multiplex PCR. The table records under 1,500 clones, under 30% of them present only once. Looked up from germline, CDR1 is LNHDA and CDR2 is SQIVND (reference sequence). The CDR3 length is 15 residues. The V and J ends lost 3 bases and 5 bases respectively, with 13 bases between them. This specimen comes from a study of T cells in localized non-small cell lung cancer. Study findings and constraints: Within adjacent lung there appeared a median around 60 of the top 100 tumor clones.

V and J are TRBV19 and TRBJ2-2; D is unclear. This clonotype was sampled from a female donor of 60 years or more with stage I squamous cell lung carcinoma. The sequenced sample was normal lung tissue next to the tumor, obtained before any cancer treatment. The CDR3 here is CASSMRGLETGELFF. The CDR3 nucleotides are TGTGCCAGTAGTATGAGAGGTCTGGAAACCGGGGAGCTGTTTTTT.